This T cell receptor (beta chain) was sequenced in a study of T-cell reconstitution after alpha-beta-depleted transplantation in children. This clonotype was counted between two and nine times. The junction shows a germline mismatch at one end, possibly a read error. Unique molecular identifiers were used in preparing the TCRbeta library. TCRdb re-called the PCR reads through MiXCR, storing one row per CDR3 protein. The sample has about 610,000 distinct CDR3 sequences, 10% seen once. The clonotype comes from a human donor who donated a stem cell graft to a child with acute myeloid leukemia. Sequences were derived from PBMCs from the stem cell graft donor, sampled from the stem cell graft.

In DNA, the CDR3 is TGTGCCACCAGTGTATCCGGGGCCAACGTCCTGACTTTC. Amino acid sequence: CATSVSGANVLTF. This chain connects TRBV27 to TRBJ2-6; no reliable D call. The CDR3 totals 13 residues. The V gene's germline CDR1 is MNHEY and CDR2 SMNVEV (reference sequence). The variable domain in full, completed from reference TRBV27 and TRBJ2-6, reads EAQVTQNPRYLITVTGKKLTVTCSQNMNHEYMSWYRQDPGLGLRQIYYSMNVEVTDKGDVPEGYKVSRKEKRNFPLILESPSPNQTSLYFCATSVSGANVLTFGAGSRLTVL.